This TCR beta chain came from a study of blood T cells in healthy people across ages. The second PCR ran about 6 to 12 cycles with a sample-barcoded 5' primer and J-beta primers. TCRdb called the 5' RACE reads again in MiXCR, with one record for every CDR3 protein. This sample has 920,000 or so distinct CDR3 sequences, with roughly 45% found just once. This clonotype was seen only a few times. Its antigen remains unidentified. Overall study findings and caveats: Unknown donor CMV status possibly confounded expanded clonotype changes. The recorded TCR beta diversity per million T cells decreased in a roughly linear manner with age.

Russia was home to the donors, healthy Caucasian individuals aged roughly 6 to 90. CDR1 is SGHTA, CDR2 FQGNSA, per germline. The trim removed 3 bases at V and 5 bases at J, leaving 9 bases unmatched. The CDR3 runs 16 residues. V and J are TRBV7-2 and TRBJ2-5, with 10 bases lining up with TRBD1. This TCR came from a woman aged 55-69 years in good health. The sequenced sample consisted of blood. In DNA, the CDR3 is TGTGCCAGCAGCTTCTTACCGACAGGGGGCTTTGAGACCCAGTACTTC. It is translated as CASSFLPTGGFETQYF.